Sequencing of this TCR beta chain was carried out in a study of post-analysis software for immune sequencing data. Overall study results and limits: Strong co-clustering by F measure was seen for same-batch samples. Controls showed lower frequencies than patients for a handful of TRBV segments, and TRBV5-6, TRBV5-1 and TRBV20-1 were among these.

The CDR3 consists of 14 residues. The V end was cut by 1 base, the J end by 0 bases, with 6 bases between. Germline CDR1 is SGHTA and CDR2 is FQGTGA. This clonotype was detected a few times. The antigen remains unidentified. The TCR beta cDNA libraries carried unique molecular identifiers. TCRdb redid the calling of the PCR reads with MiXCR, one entry per CDR3 protein. The table has about 820,000 distinct CDR3 sequences, approximately 53% seen once. The rearrangement links TRBV7-3 to TRBJ1-1; D may be TRBD1 (5 bases). This receptor was identified in a girl aged 10-17 years with multiple sclerosis. The sequenced material came from blood. CDR3 protein: CASSLMGVNTEAFF. CDR3 coding DNA: TGTGCCAGCAGCTTAATGGGGGTGAACACTGAAGCTTTCTTT.